The rows below give T cell receptor beta chains drawn from one sample of a study of T cell responses to AZD1222 COVID-19 vaccine. The repertoire was sequenced with immunoSEQ multiplex PCR; TCRdb's copy has only in-frame clones and lacks some. The table records roughly 87,000 clones, around nine tenths of them present only once. Source: peripheral blood, taken 28 days after the second AZD1222 dose. The receptors were sampled from an adult who received the AZD1222 COVID-19 vaccine. The CDR3 runs from the conserved cysteine through the conserved F or W. Fields, in order: CDR3 DNA, CDR3 protein, clone size, V gene, J gene, D gene. A D gene is named only where the DNA matches it firmly. Expanded clones are given a class, and other clones once, few, many or no size at all.

TGTGCCAGCAGTTCGTTACAGGGGGGCTATGGCTACACCTTC	CASSSLQGGYGYTF	NA	TRBV27	TRBJ1-2	TRBD1
TGTGCCAGCCGGAGGGGACTTAACTATGGCTACACCTTC	CASRRGLNYGYTF	NA	TRBV6-5	TRBJ1-2	NA
TGTGCCTGGACGCGGGAGGGGACTCACACCGGGGAGCTGTTTTTT	CAWTREGTHTGELFF	NA	TRBV30	TRBJ2-2	TRBD2
TGTGCCAGCAGTGAAGCGCGGGGACCTTACAATGAGCAGTTCTTC	CASSEARGPYNEQFF	once	TRBV6-1	TRBJ2-1	NA
TGTGCCAGCAGCTTATCAGGGCGGGACTTGGCTGATGGGGAGCTGTTTTTT	CASSLSGRDLADGELFF	NA	TRBV7-8	TRBJ2-2	NA
TGTGCCAGCTCACCACAGGGGTTGAGCGGGAGGGCCGGTAACGAGCAGTACTTC	CASSPQGLSGRAGNEQYF	NA	TRBV18	TRBJ2-7	TRBD2
TGTGCCACCAGTGTTGAGCAGTTCTTC	CATSVEQFF	many	TRBV24-1	TRBJ2-1	NA
TGTGCCAGCAGCTTGTGGGGGCCCGGACAGCCCCAGCATTTT	CASSLWGPGQPQHF	NA	TRBV5-6	TRBJ1-5	NA
TGTGCCACCAGTGATTCACGGCTAACCGGTGGGGCCGAGGAGACCCAGTACTTC	CATSDSRLTGGAEETQYF	once	TRBV24-1	TRBJ2-5	NA
TGTGCCAGCAGCCCCGTTCTGGGGGGACAGGGAAACAATCAGCCCCAGCATTTT	CASSPVLGGQGNNQPQHF	once	TRBV28	TRBJ1-5	TRBD1
TGTGCCAGCAGTGCTGAGAGGTTTGACTATGGCTACACCTTC	CASSAERFDYGYTF	NA	TRBV2	TRBJ1-2	NA
TGTGCCAGTAGTCAGGGTGTCAACTATGGCTACACCTTC	CASSQGVNYGYTF	NA	TRBV19	TRBJ1-2	NA
TGCGCCAGCAGCCAGCCCCTGGGACTAGCGGGGAACACCGGGGAGCTGTTTTTT	CASSQPLGLAGNTGELFF	few	TRBV4-1	TRBJ2-2	TRBD2
TGTGCCAGCAGCCCCTCGAGGGGCGGCACTGAAGCTTTCTTT	CASSPSRGGTEAFF	NA	TRBV13	TRBJ1-1	NA
TGTGCCAGCAGCCGCGGGAGGGTCCCGTTTGATACGCAGTATTTT	CASSRGRVPFDTQYF	NA	TRBV5-8	TRBJ2-3	TRBD2
TGTGCCAGCAGCTCACAGGGGCACCTTGGGAGCAATCAGCCCCAGCATTTT	CASSSQGHLGSNQPQHF	few	TRBV7-2	TRBJ1-5	TRBD1
TGTGCCAGCCGAACCTCCCGGACAGCTTCTACTGGAAACACCATATATTTT	CASRTSRTASTGNTIYF	NA	TRBV28	TRBJ1-3	NA
TGCGCCAGTCGGACTGTTGAGAACACTGAAGCTTTCTTT	CASRTVENTEAFF	once	TRBV10-2	TRBJ1-1	NA
TGTGCCAGCAGGCATGGGAATTTTAATGAGCAGTTCTTC	CASRHGNFNEQFF	once	TRBV28	TRBJ2-1	NA
TGTGCTAGTGGTTGGTCCATTTCCACGAAAAACTATGGCTACACCTTC	CASGWSISTKNYGYTF	NA	TRBV12-5	TRBJ1-2	NA
TGTGCCAGCAATCCTTCCGACAGGGGTTTCTCTGGAAACACCATATATTTT	CASNPSDRGFSGNTIYF	NA	TRBV28	TRBJ1-3	TRBD1
TGTGCCAGCAGTGAACCAGGGGGGCGCGCAGATACGCAGTATTTT	CASSEPGGRADTQYF	NA	TRBV6-1	TRBJ2-3	NA
TGTGCCAGCAGCTTAGGTACAGGGGGCGACTCCTACGAGCAGTACTTC	CASSLGTGGDSYEQYF	NA	TRBV7-8	TRBJ2-7	TRBD1
TGCGCCAGCAGCTCCAGCGGGAGGGCCAACAATGAGCAGTTCTTC	CASSSSGRANNEQFF	NA	TRBV5-1	TRBJ2-1	TRBD2
TGTGCCAGCAGCAAAGAATTGGGCGAGGTGTACCAAGAGACCCAGTACTTC	CASSKELGEVYQETQYF	NA	TRBV21-1	TRBJ2-5	NA
TGTGCCAGCAGTGAACGAGCGGGAGTTTCTGAGCAGTTCTTC	CASSERAGVSEQFF	once	TRBV2	TRBJ2-1	TRBD2